This T cell receptor (beta chain) comes out of a study of T cell repertoires in cytomegalovirus infection. In the study overall: HLA-B-restricted CMV epitopes that are well studied were used alongside recently identified HLA-C-restricted ones. Indications of both CMV infection and matching HLA type were provided by public TCR beta signatures.

TCRdb re-called the reads with MiXCR, one entry per CDR3 protein. The top ten hold about 12% of the sample, which has approximately 770,000 distinct CDR3 sequences, about 27% seen once. A remark on this clonotype: Its antigen is undetermined.

This CDR3 spans 15 amino acids. CDR1 and CDR2 (germline): SGHAT, FQNNGV. The V and J ends lost 2 bases and 5 bases respectively, with 15 bases between them. Whole-study results and caveats: Across the ex vivo response, the dominant clonotypes were HLA-C-restricted CMV-specific TCR beta clonotypes. Frequencies of public TCR beta families were cumulated, and this identified carriers of CMV plus the relevant HLA.

Source: cultured CD8+ T cells from PBMCs, taken from culture after CMV antigen stimulation. The V and J genes are TRBV11-2 and TRBJ2-5; D possibly corresponds to TRBD1 (5 bases). The TCR was taken from a human donor in good health (CMV status not recorded). Some clones in this sample may be carry-over from other donors' samples. The CDR3 nucleotides are TGTGCCAGCAGCTTAAAGGGGAATTCCCGGGAGACCCAGTACTTC. The encoded protein is CASSLKGNSRETQYF.